This record covers a single TCR beta chain. In terms of age and location, participants ranged from roughly 18 to 90 years and lived in about 25 US areas. These data originate in a study of blood T cell repertoires in COVID-19. Study-level information: In each case, the material was cDNA or gDNA derived from T cells, B-cell-depleted T cells, or PBMCs.

Sequencing used immunoSEQ multiplex PCR; TCRdb keeps in-frame clones, though not all of them. This sample has approximately 300,000 clones; roughly 89% occur once, and the top ten carry approximately 5.2%. The V gene's germline CDR1 is SQVTM and CDR2 ANQGSEA. The CDR3 sequence is 12 residues long. Trimming removed 5 bases at V and 8 bases at J, with 13 bases between. The chain couples TRBV29-1 to TRBJ1-3, with unresolved D. The sample taken for sequencing was PBMCs or T cells enriched from blood (not recorded which). The sequence derives from a man in his sixties who had recovered from COVID-19. CDR3 sequence: CSVRQVGDTIYF. The CDR3 DNA sequence: TGCAGCGTTAGGCAGGTCGGGGACACCATATATTTT.